The 30 T cell receptor beta chains below all came from one sample that was sequenced in a study of somatic mutations in cytotoxic T cells in rheumatoid arthritis. Only in-frame clones appear in the TCRdb table, and some are missing; sequencing was by immunoSEQ multiplex PCR. The table includes some 3,600 clones, around 80% detected once. Sequencing was carried out using CD8+ T cells sorted from blood. The receptors come from a man aged 35 to 55 with rheumatoid arthritis.

The rearrangement uses TRBV19 and TRBJ2-1, with 10 bases lining up with TRBD2. Per germline, CDR1 LNHDA and CDR2 SQIVND (reference sequence). The V gene end was trimmed by 5 bases and the J gene end by 8 bases; junction bases not matched to a gene: 6. CDR3 length equals 14 residues. The CDR3 reads CASSYGLAVDEQFF. CDR3 in DNA: TGTGCCAGTAGTTATGGACTAGCGGTCGATGAGCAGTTCTTC. Combining the CDR3 with reference TRBV19 and TRBJ2-1 gives the whole variable domain DGGITQSPKYLFRKEGQNVTLSCEQNLNHDAMYWYRQDPGQGLRLIYYSQIVNDFQKGDIAEGYSVSREKKESFPLTVTSAQKNPTAFYLCASSYGLAVDEQFFGPGTRLTVL.

The V gene is TRBV27, the J gene TRBJ2-7; tentative D call: TRBD1 (6 bases). Trimming cost V 4 bases and J 7 bases, with 8 bases left between them. The CDR3 is made up of 11 amino acids. From germline, CDR1 is MNHEY and CDR2 SMNVEV (reference sequence). The CDR3 sequence: CASSSRGEQYF. CDR3 bases: TGTGCCAGCAGTTCCAGGGGTGAGCAGTACTTC.

The chain uses TRBV7-9 and TRBJ2-1; weak D call: TRBD1 (6 bases). The CDR3 contains 13 residues. Looked up from germline, CDR1 is SEHNR and CDR2 is FQNEAQ (reference sequence). The V gene lost 1 base and the J gene lost 10 bases, with 11 bases spanning the gap. The CDR3 region is CASSLGPGTEQFF. DNA for the CDR3: TGTGCCAGCAGCTTAGGTCCCGGGACAGAGCAGTTCTTC.

The rearrangement links TRBV4-1 to TRBJ2-1, with TRBD2 matching 12 bases. The V and J ends lost 0 bases and 4 bases, in that order; junction bases with no gene match: 10. Germline assignment: CDR1 MGHRA and CDR2 YSYEKL. CDR3 length equals 19 residues. CDR3 in DNA: TGCGCCAGCAGCCAAGATAGCCTAGCGGGAGGGCCTTTATACAATGAGCAGTTCTTC. It encodes CASSQDSLAGGPLYNEQFF.

J is TRBJ1-2 and V is TRBV27; a possible D gene is TRBD1 (5 bases). This CDR3 contains 15 residues. In germline, CDR1 is MNHEY, CDR2 SMNVEV (reference sequence). The V end lost 5 bases, the J end lost 1 base, and 14 bases lay between the germline ends. This CDR3 reads CASSKSAGNNYGYTF. CDR3 nucleotide sequence: TGTGCCAGCAGTAAGTCGGCAGGGAATAACTATGGCTACACCTTC.

This chain connects TRBV7-9 to TRBJ2-1, with TRBD2 identical over 9 bases. Germline lookup yields CDR1 SEHNR and CDR2 FQNEAQ (reference sequence). CDR3 size: 16 residues. Trimming at V came to 10 bases and at J to 12 bases, leaving 22 bases not matched to a gene. The CDR3 coding sequence is TGTGCCAACGGAGTGGGTAATAGCGGGAGCGGTTCTAGGCAGTTCTTC. Translated: CANGVGNSGSGSRQFF.

The CDR3 reads CASSEGGAGNTIYF. CDR3 nucleotides: TGTGCCAGCAGTGAAGGGGGCGCTGGAAACACCATATATTTT. This chain joins TRBV25-1 and TRBJ1-3, with a possible D match to TRBD1 (6 bases). Trimming shortened V by 2 bases and J by 2 bases, and 7 bases separated the two germline ends. CDR3 length: 14 residues. Germline CDR1 and CDR2: MGHDK and SYGVNS.

The chain carries TRBV25-1 and TRBJ2-2, with 7 bases that match TRBD2. Per the germline V gene, CDR1 is MGHDK and CDR2 is SYGVNS. Germline trimming cut 6 bases from V and 6 bases from J; bases unmatched to any gene: 13. This CDR3 contains 16 residues. CDR3 in DNA: TGTGCCAGCAGGGCCCCTGGCGGGAGTGGTGCCGGGGAGCTGTTTTTT. Its protein product is CASRAPGGSGAGELFF.

The V gene is TRBV4-1, the J gene TRBJ2-7, with TRBD1 matching 10 bases. J was trimmed by 4 bases and V by 3 bases; bases with no gene match: 15. Germline V lookup: CDR1 MGHRA, CDR2 YSYEKL. The CDR3 loop spans 18 amino acids. CDR3 DNA sequence: TGCGCCAGCAGCCATGGTAGGAGGACCGGACAGGGGGAGTACGAGCAGTACTTC. The encoded protein is CASSHGRRTGQGEYEQYF.

V gene TRBV4-3 combines with J gene TRBJ2-7; D gene ambiguous. Trimming removed 0 bases from V and 5 bases from J, with 17 bases in between. Germline V gene data show CDR1 as LGHNA and CDR2 as YSLEER. The CDR3 runs to 16 residues. The CDR3 coding sequence is TGCGCCAGCAGCCAAGATGTAGCTTTTCGGTTCCACGAGCAGTACTTC. Protein sequence: CASSQDVAFRFHEQYF.

The V and J genes are TRBV4-2 and TRBJ1-2, with 7 bases that match TRBD1. V lost 2 bases to trimming and J lost 4 bases; unmatched junction nucleotides: 7. There are 15 residues in the CDR3. Germline V gene data show CDR1 as LGHNA and CDR2 as YNFKEQ. The CDR3 sequence is CASSQQMTGSYGYTF. The CDR3 DNA reads as TGTGCCAGCAGCCAACAAATGACAGGGAGCTATGGCTACACCTTC.

This chain links TRBV29-1 with TRBJ1-1; 8 nucleotides align to TRBD1. V gave up 7 bases and J gave up 0 bases; unmatched junction bases: 10. Per germline, CDR1 SQVTM and CDR2 ANQGSEA. The CDR3 length is 15 residues. The CDR3 DNA is TGCAGCGGAAGACAGGGGTGGGGGATGAACACTGAAGCTTTCTTT. This translates into CSGRQGWGMNTEAFF.

The chain carries TRBV2 and TRBJ2-2, with a possible D match to TRBD1 (5 bases). Germline V gives CDR1 SNHLY, CDR2 FYNNEI. Deletions cut 8 bases from V and 5 bases from J, with 9 bases between. The CDR3 has 12 residues. CDR3 coding DNA: TGTGCCAGCTTAGACAGAACCGGGGAGCTGTTTTTT. This gives the protein CASLDRTGELFF.

In its sample, this clone was seen once. This chain connects TRBV7-3 to TRBJ2-1; TRBD2 matches 8 bases. The V gene's germline CDR1 is SGHTA and CDR2 FQGTGA. Trimming removed 1 base from V and 6 bases from J; junction bases left unmatched: 5. The CDR3 consists of 15 residues. The CDR3 sequence: CASSLISGRGNEQFF. The CDR3 nucleotides read TGTGCCAGCAGCTTAATAAGCGGGAGAGGCAATGAGCAGTTCTTC.

This chain joins TRBV19 and TRBJ1-1, with D unresolved. Trimming shortened V by 1 base and J by 5 bases, and 14 bases separated the two germline ends. The germline gives CDR1 LNHDA, CDR2 SQIVND (reference sequence). The CDR3 length is 15 residues. DNA of the CDR3: TGTGCCAGTAGTATAGTAGGCGGCGGGAGGACTGAAGCTTTCTTT. Translating gives CASSIVGGGRTEAFF.

This clone was detected a few times. CDR3 in amino acids: CASSLEAVRVTQYF. CDR3 coding DNA: TGTGCCAGCAGCTTAGAAGCGGTGCGTGTTACGCAGTATTTT. The chain uses TRBV7-8 and TRBJ2-3, with D perhaps TRBD2 (5 bases). The CDR3 loop spans 14 amino acids. Germline lookup yields CDR1 SGHVS and CDR2 FQNEAQ. V was trimmed by 1 base and J by 8 bases, leaving 13 bases between them.

A word on this clone: The junction does not match germline at one end; this may be a read error. This sequence joins TRBV5-6 and TRBJ2-5; TRBD1 matches at 10 bases. The CDR3 length is 13 residues. Germline V gives CDR1 SGHDT, CDR2 YYEEEE. CDR3 nucleotides: TGTGCCAGCAGCCTGGGGACCGGGACAGGGGAGGACTTC. Translation: CASSLGTGTGEDF.

The rearrangement links TRBV5-6 to TRBJ2-7; TRBD2 matches 8 bases. This CDR3 region has 16 residues. Trimming took 0 bases from V and 7 from J; bases not matched to a gene: 12. Germline assignment: CDR1 SGHDT and CDR2 YYEEEE. The DNA of the CDR3 is TGTGCCAGCAGCTTGGCCGGGGGGACTAGTCTTTTAGAGCAGTACTTC. This codes for CASSLAGGTSLLEQYF.

This chain joins TRBV6-1 and TRBJ2-6; 7 bases map to TRBD1. CDR3 size: 14 residues. Germline values: CDR1 MNHNS, CDR2 SASEGT. With 10 bases clipped from V and 6 bases from J, the junction kept 9 bases outside the gene matches. The CDR3 region is CANAQGTEANVLTF. CDR3 in DNA: TGTGCCAACGCACAGGGGACGGAGGCCAACGTCCTGACTTTC.

The CDR3 region has the DNA TGCGCCAGCAGCCAAGCCAGAGGACAGGGGGTATATGGCTACACCTTC. Protein product: CASSQARGQGVYGYTF. The V call is TRBV4-1, the J call TRBJ1-2, with 10 bases matching TRBD1. This CDR3 has 16 amino acids. Germline V gene lookup returns CDR1 MGHRA and CDR2 YSYEKL. V lost 1 base, J lost 5 bases, and 7 bases stayed unmatched.

This rearrangement joins TRBV21-1 to TRBJ2-7; the table's D call, TRBD2, was not checked against the DNA. TRBV21-1 has pseudogene status. CDR3 size: 11 residues. CDR3 protein: CASSPAVEQYF. CDR3 DNA sequence: TGTGCCAGCAGCCCGGCGGTCGAGCAGTACTTC.

The chain links TRBV7-3 to TRBJ2-1, with TRBD2 matching over 8 bases. J gave up 0 bases and V 5 bases, and 6 bases lay outside the gene matches. From germline, CDR1 is SGHTA and CDR2 FQGTGA. CDR3 length: 16 residues. In DNA form, the CDR3 reads TGTGCCAGCAGCAGACTAGCGTCGAGCTCCTACAATGAGCAGTTCTTC. Protein: CASSRLASSSYNEQFF.

The chain employs TRBV7-3 and TRBJ1-2; TRBD1 matches at 7 bases. The CDR3 has 17 amino acids. Trimming at V came to 4 bases and at J to 6 bases, leaving 17 bases not matched to a gene. Germline-derived CDR1 and CDR2 are SGHTA and FQGTGA. The DNA for the CDR3 is TGTGCCAGCAGCTCACACACCCCGACAGGGAACCTCAATGGCTACACCTTC. It yields the protein CASSSHTPTGNLNGYTF.

The rearrangement uses TRBV7-2 and TRBJ1-4; a weak D match, TRBD1 (5 bases). The V end lost 5 bases, the J end lost 7 bases, and 8 bases lay between the germline ends. Germline V gene data show CDR1 as SGHTA and CDR2 as FQGNSA. This CDR3 is 12 amino acids long. The CDR3 nucleotides read TGTGCCAGCAGCCCCCAGGGTGAAAAACTGTTTTTT. It codes for CASSPQGEKLFF. The variable domain in full, with the rest retrieved from reference TRBV7-2 and TRBJ1-4, is GAGVSQSPSNKVTEKGKDVELRCDPISGHTALYWYRQSLGQGLEFLIYFQGNSAPDKSGLPSDRFSAERTGGSVSTLTIQRTQQEDSAVYLCASSPQGEKLFFGSGTQLSVL.

The V and J genes are TRBV5-1 and TRBJ2-7, with D uncertain. Germline CDR1 reads SGHRS; CDR2 reads YFSETQ. V was trimmed by 4 bases and J by 3 bases, leaving 17 bases between them. This CDR3 comprises 15 residues. The CDR3 protein is CASSPTRSPGYEQYF. The CDR3 DNA reads as TGCGCCAGCAGCCCAACCCGGTCCCCTGGCTACGAGCAGTACTTC. Full variable domain (remainder filled in from reference TRBV5-1 and TRBJ2-7): KAGVTQTPRYLIKTRGQQVTLSCSPISGHRSVSWYQQTPGQGLQFLFEYFSETQRNKGNFPGRFSGRQFSNSRSEMNVSTLELGDSALYLCASSPTRSPGYEQYFGPGTRLTVT.

CDR3 in amino acids: CASVGGAGREVNEQFF. CDR3 DNA: TGTGCCAGCGTCGGGGGGGCGGGACGGGAGGTCAATGAGCAGTTCTTC. The chain uses TRBV2 and TRBJ2-1, with 8 bases fitting TRBD2. CDR1 is SNHLY and CDR2 is FYNNEI in the germline V gene. The CDR3 is 16 residues long. V shed 8 bases, J shed 6 bases, and the junction held 15 bases outside the gene matches.

The chain is built from TRBV4-1 and TRBJ1-1; 9 bases line up with TRBD1. Germline CDR1 reads MGHRA; CDR2 reads YSYEKL. Trimming at V came to 4 bases and at J to 3 bases, leaving 12 bases not matched to a gene. The CDR3 length is 17 residues. CDR3 DNA sequence: TGCGCCAGCAGCCCGGAACCAGGGAACAGGGGGCACACTGAAGCTTTCTTT. This encodes CASSPEPGNRGHTEAFF.

The chain combines TRBV4-1 with TRBJ1-1; possible D gene TRBD1, 6 bases. V was clipped by 2 bases and J by 0 bases, with 13 bases between them. Germline-derived CDR1 and CDR2 are MGHRA and YSYEKL. This CDR3 region has 16 residues. The CDR3 nucleotides are TGCGCCAGCAGCCAAACACAGGGCTCGGTGAACACTGAAGCTTTCTTT. Encoded protein: CASSQTQGSVNTEAFF.

The chain is built from TRBV30 and TRBJ2-3; D ambiguous. Germline-derived CDR1 and CDR2 are GTSNPN and SVGIG (reference sequence). Trimming stripped 1 base from V and 0 bases from J, with 8 bases between. CDR3 size: 14 residues. The CDR3 DNA is TGTGCCTGGAGTGGAGCGCTTAGCACAGATACGCAGTATTTT. Encoded protein: CAWSGALSTDTQYF.

J is TRBJ2-3 and V is TRBV6-4; the match to TRBD2 covers 10 bases. This CDR3 is 13 amino acids long. Germline loops: CDR1 MRHNA, CDR2 SNTAGT. The trim removed 4 bases at V and 5 bases at J, leaving 0 bases unmatched. This CDR3 is CASSASGRDTQYF. The CDR3 DNA is TGTGCCAGCAGTGCTAGCGGGAGAGATACGCAGTATTTT.